What follows are 20 T cell receptor beta chains derived from one specimen sequenced in a study of immune heterogeneity within non-small cell lung tumors. Genomic DNA from bulk tumor acted as the template, and about 600 ng was loaded per sample. Several spatially distant biopsies were obtained per primary tumor intraoperatively. Each patient presented with untreated, newly diagnosed non-small cell lung cancer and received curative surgery. TCR beta CDR3 regions came from multiplex PCR with 32 forward V and 13 reverse J primers. From the multiplex PCR reads, TCRdb called clonotypes with MiXCR, one entry per CDR3 protein. The top ten clones hold under 4.5% of a sample with around 9,700 distinct CDR3 sequences, 15% to 25% of them seen once. Sequencing was carried out using lung tumor tissue. These TCRs come from a man in his fifties or sixties with non-small cell lung cancer.

This clonotype is medium-sized (0.01 to 0.1%). V is TRBV11-2 and J is TRBJ2-1; no definite D call. Trimming cost V 4 bases and J 7 bases, with 8 bases left between them. CDR1 is SGHAT, CDR2 FQNNGV, per germline. This CDR3 is built from 12 residues. The CDR3 DNA reads as TGTGCCAGCAGCTCCTACGAGAATGAGCAGTTCTTC. Amino acids: CASSSYENEQFF. The full variable domain, in which reference TRBV11-2 and TRBJ2-1 provide the parts outside the CDR3, is EAGVAQSPRYKIIEKRQSVAFWCNPISGHATLYWYQQILGQGPKLLIQFQNNGVVDDSQLPKDRFSAERLKGVDSTLKIQPAKLEDSAVYLCASSSYENEQFFGPGTRLTVL.

This clonotype counts as medium-sized. The chain joins TRBV20-1 to TRBJ2-1; TRBD2 agrees at 14 bases. V lost 3 bases and J lost 6; bases outside the gene matches: 10. Looked up from germline, CDR1 is DFQATT and CDR2 is SNEGSKA (reference sequence). The CDR3 consists of 17 residues. CDR3 bases: TGCAGTGCTAGCCGACTAGCGGGAGGGCCTATTTTCAATGAGCAGTTCTTC. It yields the protein CSASRLAGGPIFNEQFF.

This clonotype is labeled medium-sized. This chain uses TRBV30 with TRBJ2-7; D may be TRBD2 (5 bases). This CDR3 has 15 residues. Germline V CDR1 and CDR2: GTSNPN, SVGIG (reference sequence). CDR3 DNA sequence: TGTGCTTCCTCGACAAATCGGGGAGCAATCTACGAGCAGTACTTC. Encoded protein: CASSTNRGAIYEQYF. The full variable domain, with the rest looked up from reference TRBV30 and TRBJ2-7, is SQTIHQWPATLVQPVGSPLSLECTVEGTSNPNLYWYRQAAGRGLQLLFYSVGIGQISSEVPQNLSASRPQDRQFILSSKKLLLSDSGFYLCASSTNRGAIYEQYFGPGTRLTVT.

In this sample, this clonotype is medium-sized. The chain uses TRBV2 and TRBJ1-5; D is unclear. The CDR3 sequence is 11 residues long. Germline V gene lookup returns CDR1 SNHLY and CDR2 FYNNEI. V dropped 1 base and J dropped 10 bases, with 5 bases sitting between them. The CDR3, as DNA: TGTGCCAGCAGTGAAGGCCGACCCCAGCATTTT. It specifies CASSEGRPQHF.

This chain links TRBV7-9 with TRBJ2-1, with 9 bases that match TRBD1. Trimming took 5 bases from V and 0 from J; bases not matched to a gene: 2. The CDR3 has 15 amino acids. The germline V gene has CDR1 SEHNR and CDR2 FQNEAQ (reference sequence). The CDR3 region has the DNA TGTGCCAGCAGCCCGGGACAGGGCTCCTACAATGAGCAGTTCTTC. This encodes CASSPGQGSYNEQFF. Based on the CDR3 plus reference TRBV7-9 and TRBJ2-1, the full variable domain is DTGVSQNPRHKITKRGQNVTFRCDPISEHNRLYWYRQTLGQGPEFLTYFQNEAQLEKSRLLSDRFSAERPKGSFSTLEIQRTEQGDSAMYLCASSPGQGSYNEQFFGPGTRLTVL.

By share, this clonotype counts as medium-sized (0.01 to 0.1%). The CDR3 sequence: CASSLFGAISYEQYF. The CDR3 nucleotides read TGTGCCAGCAGTTTATTCGGTGCGATCTCCTACGAGCAGTACTTC. This sequence joins TRBV28 and TRBJ2-7; D uncertain. The CDR3 loop spans 15 amino acids. Germline V gene lookup returns CDR1 MDHEN and CDR2 SYDVKM. Trimming pared 1 base from V and 0 bases from J, leaving 10 bases between.

The sample holds a few counts of this clonotype. V usage is TRBV2 and J usage is TRBJ2-3, with 9 bases lining up with TRBD2. CDR1 is SNHLY, CDR2 FYNNEI, per germline. The CDR3 has 13 amino acids. After removal of 10 bases from V and 6 bases from J, the junction contained 8 bases not matched to a gene. Here the CDR3 reads CANRTLAGDTQYF. Here the CDR3 DNA reads TGTGCCAACAGAACCCTAGCGGGGGATACGCAGTATTTT.

This clonotype has more than one count but fewer than ten. V and J are TRBV10-3 and TRBJ1-1; 7 nucleotides agree with TRBD1. Germline trimming cut 6 bases from V and 1 base from J; bases unmatched to any gene: 5. The CDR3 consists of 14 residues. Looked up from germline, CDR1 is ENHRY and CDR2 is SYGVKD. DNA of the CDR3: TGTGCCATCAGGGTGACAGGGACGAACACTGAAGCTTTCTTT. It translates to CAIRVTGTNTEAFF.

This clonotype is medium-sized (0.01 to 0.1%) within its sample. The chain couples TRBV28 to TRBJ2-7, with TRBD2 identical over 14 bases. Germline V CDR1 and CDR2: MDHEN, SYDVKM. The CDR3 contains 16 residues. The V and J ends lost 7 bases and 2 bases, in that order; junction bases with no gene match: 7. In nucleotides, the CDR3 is TGTGCCAGCAAGGGGACTAGCGGGAGCCATCCCTACGAGCAGTACTTC. Amino acids: CASKGTSGSHPYEQYF.

This clonotype is medium-sized (0.01 to 0.1%). The chain has TRBV27 and TRBJ1-5; D is undetermined. The CDR3 runs to 12 residues. The V end was cut by 2 bases, the J end by 7 bases, with 6 bases between. In germline, CDR1 is MNHEY, CDR2 SMNVEV (reference sequence). CDR3: CASSLRGQPQHF. The CDR3 DNA follows: TGTGCCAGCAGTTTACGGGGACAGCCCCAGCATTTT.

About this clonotype: This may be a read error: a much more frequent sequence differs by one nucleotide. J is TRBJ1-1 and V is TRBV12-3 or TRBV12-4; possibly TRBD1 for D (5 bases). The CDR3 length is 12 residues. The CDR3 protein is CASGQDMVESFF. The CDR3 DNA is TGTGCCAGCGGCCAGGACATGGTTGAATCTTTCTTT.

This clonotype was observed a few times. The gene calls are TRBV20-1 and TRBJ2-1, with D maybe TRBD2 (6 bases). CDR3 size: 11 residues. Germline values: CDR1 DFQATT, CDR2 SNEGSKA (reference sequence). The germline V and J ends were trimmed by 5 bases and 7 bases, with 9 bases remaining between them. The CDR3: CSAARGNEQFF. The DNA of the CDR3 is TGCAGTGCTGCACGGGGGAATGAGCAGTTCTTC.

There are a few counts of this clonotype. The chain joins TRBV6-1 to TRBJ2-3; D not certain. This CDR3 is 14 amino acids long. Per the germline V gene, CDR1 is MNHNS and CDR2 is SASEGT. The V gene lost 2 bases and the J gene lost 4 bases, with 10 bases spanning the gap. As DNA, the CDR3 is TGTGCCAGCAGTGAATTCGGGTTTTCAGATACGCAGTATTTT. Encoded protein: CASSEFGFSDTQYF.

The sample holds a few counts of this clonotype. This chain joins TRBV7-9 and TRBJ2-5; 8 bases are shared with TRBD2. Per the germline V gene, CDR1 is SEHNR and CDR2 is FQNEAQ (reference sequence). V was pared by 5 bases and J by 5 bases, with 10 bases of the junction left unmatched. The CDR3 has 15 amino acids. The CDR3 protein is CASSPPAGVGETQYF. The CDR3 DNA is TGTGCCAGCAGCCCACCAGCGGGAGTCGGTGAGACCCAGTACTTC. Full variable domain (missing parts from reference TRBV7-9 and TRBJ2-5): DTGVSQNPRHKITKRGQNVTFRCDPISEHNRLYWYRQTLGQGPEFLTYFQNEAQLEKSRLLSDRFSAERPKGSFSTLEIQRTEQGDSAMYLCASSPPAGVGETQYFGPGTRLLVL.

The J gene is TRBJ2-5, the V gene TRBV5-5, with D possibly being TRBD1 (6 bases). CDR1 is SGHKS, CDR2 YYEKEE, per germline (reference sequence). V lost 1 base, J lost 5 bases, and 21 bases lay in between. The CDR3 totals 17 residues. The chain's CDR3 is CASSLNLGAWAAETQYF. CDR3 coding DNA: TGTGCCAGCAGCTTGAATTTGGGGGCGTGGGCCGCGGAGACCCAGTACTTC.

This clonotype was counted ten times or more. This chain joins TRBV19 and TRBJ2-7; TRBD1 is a possible D gene (6 bases). V was shortened by 3 bases and J by 2 bases, with 23 bases between the two germline ends. The CDR3 is 18 residues long. Per germline, CDR1 LNHDA and CDR2 SQIVND (reference sequence). The CDR3 sequence: CASSIRRDNKGRAYEQYF. CDR3 bases: TGTGCCAGTAGTATCCGCCGGGACAACAAGGGAAGGGCCTACGAGCAGTACTTC.

This rearrangement joins TRBV20-1 to TRBJ2-7; D not resolved. Germline V gene data show CDR1 as DFQATT and CDR2 as SNEGSKA (reference sequence). Between the trimmed V and J ends, which lost 3 bases and 3 bases, there was a span of 9 bases. The length of the CDR3 is 12 residues. The CDR3 region is CSARAVGYEQYF. The CDR3 DNA reads as TGCAGTGCTAGGGCCGTCGGCTACGAGCAGTACTTC.

This clonotype is medium-sized. The chain couples TRBV7-9 to TRBJ2-4; D is unclear. Germline V CDR1 and CDR2: SEHNR, FQNEAQ (reference sequence). This CDR3 region has 17 residues. V was cut by 1 base and J by 0 bases, with 13 bases left in between. CDR3 loop: CASSLENGFLAKNIQYF. The DNA of the CDR3 is TGTGCCAGCAGCTTAGAAAATGGCTTCTTAGCCAAAAACATTCAGTACTTC.

By share of the sample, this clonotype is medium-sized. The chain carries TRBV12-3 or TRBV12-4 and TRBJ2-3, with TRBD1 identical over 7 bases. The junction had 7 bases not matched to a gene; V was cut back by 7 bases and J by 0 bases. CDR3 length: 15 amino acids. The CDR3 loop is CASTYLTGSTDTQYF. In DNA form, the CDR3 reads TGTGCCAGCACCTATTTGACAGGGAGCACAGATACGCAGTATTTT.

By share, this clonotype counts as medium-sized. V gene TRBV28 combines with J gene TRBJ1-3; D is perhaps TRBD1 (6 bases). The CDR3 is 14 amino acids. V was shortened by 8 bases and J by 2 bases, with 13 bases between the two germline ends. Germline V gene lookup returns CDR1 MDHEN and CDR2 SYDVKM. The CDR3 DNA sequence: TGTGCCAGCTCCTCTCAGGGGACTGGAAACACCATATATTTT. Amino acid sequence: CASSSQGTGNTIYF.